A single sample gave rise to the 5 T cell receptor beta chains below, sequenced in a study of blood T cells in healthy people across ages. A sample-barcoded 5' primer and a J-beta primer mix were used in a second PCR of roughly 6 to 12 cycles. TCRdb passed the 5' RACE reads through MiXCR, listing each CDR3 protein once. This repertoire shows 450,000 to 700,000 distinct CDR3 sequences, approximately 27% found once; its top ten account for roughly 18%. Material: blood. These receptors all come from a woman between 65 and 79 years old in good health.

This clonotype appeared a few times. The chain has TRBV29-1 and TRBJ1-1; D not certain. Germline CDR1 SQVTM, CDR2 ANQGSEA. V was shortened by 7 bases and J by 0 bases, with 6 bases between the two germline ends. The CDR3 consists of 11 residues. The CDR3 loop is CSANMNTEAFF. As DNA, the CDR3 is TGCAGCGCCAATATGAACACTGAAGCTTTCTTT.

This clonotype came up many times. This rearrangement joins TRBV12-3 or TRBV12-4 to TRBJ2-6; D remains unclear. Trimming cost V 6 bases and J 2 bases, with 5 bases left between them. This CDR3 is 13 amino acids long. CDR3 residues: CASRGAGANVLTF. As DNA, the CDR3 is TGTGCCAGCAGGGGTGCTGGGGCCAACGTCCTGACTTTC.

Only a few counts were recorded for this clonotype. The V gene is TRBV7-8, the J gene TRBJ2-2; 7 nucleotides agree with TRBD2. Trimming took 6 bases from V and 5 from J; bases not matched to a gene: 15. Germline-derived CDR1 and CDR2 are SGHVS and FQNEAQ. The CDR3 has 17 amino acids. This CDR3 is CASSLSYGRGRTGELFF. CDR3 in DNA: TGTGCCAGCAGTTTATCTTATGGGCGGGGGAGGACCGGGGAGCTGTTTTTT.

V gene TRBV29-1 combines with J gene TRBJ2-7, with no clear D. CDR3 length: 13 residues. Germline loops: CDR1 SQVTM, CDR2 ANQGSEA. Trimming cost V 4 bases and J 3 bases, with 13 bases left between them. The CDR3 protein is CSVGPGEHYEQYF. As DNA, the CDR3 is TGCAGCGTTGGGCCCGGAGAACACTACGAGCAGTACTTC.

The V call is TRBV3-1, the J call TRBJ1-6; D is ambiguous. The length of the CDR3 is 15 residues. Trimming cost V 0 bases and J 9 bases, with 12 bases left between them. Germline CDR1 reads LGHDT; CDR2 reads YNNKEL (reference sequence). DNA for the CDR3: TGTGCCAGCAGCCAAGACAGGTTCCGATTTTCACCCCTCCACTTT. Its protein product is CASSQDRFRFSPLHF.